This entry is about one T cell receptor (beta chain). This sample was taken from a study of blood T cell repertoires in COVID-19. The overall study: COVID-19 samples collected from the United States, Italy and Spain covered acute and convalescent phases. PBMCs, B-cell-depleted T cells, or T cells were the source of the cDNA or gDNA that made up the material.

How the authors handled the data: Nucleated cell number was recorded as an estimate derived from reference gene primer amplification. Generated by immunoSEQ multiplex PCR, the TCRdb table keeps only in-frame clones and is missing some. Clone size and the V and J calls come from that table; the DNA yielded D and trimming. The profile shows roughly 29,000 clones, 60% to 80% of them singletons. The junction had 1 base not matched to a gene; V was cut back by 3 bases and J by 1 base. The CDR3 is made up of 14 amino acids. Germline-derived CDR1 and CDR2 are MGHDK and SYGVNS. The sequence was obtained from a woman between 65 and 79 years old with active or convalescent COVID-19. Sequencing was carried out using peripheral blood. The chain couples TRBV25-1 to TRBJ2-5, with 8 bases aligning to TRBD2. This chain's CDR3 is CASSETSVQETQYF. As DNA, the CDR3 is TGTGCCAGCAGTGAGACTAGCGTCCAAGAGACCCAGTACTTC.